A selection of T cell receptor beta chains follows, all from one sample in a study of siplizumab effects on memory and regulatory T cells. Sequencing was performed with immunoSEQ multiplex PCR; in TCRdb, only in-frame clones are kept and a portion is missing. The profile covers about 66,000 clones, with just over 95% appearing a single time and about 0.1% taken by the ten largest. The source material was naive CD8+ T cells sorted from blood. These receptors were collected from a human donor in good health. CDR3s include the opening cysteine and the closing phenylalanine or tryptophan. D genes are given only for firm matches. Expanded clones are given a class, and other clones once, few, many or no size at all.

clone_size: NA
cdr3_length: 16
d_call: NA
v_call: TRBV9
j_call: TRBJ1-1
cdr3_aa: CASSVGKNSGALEAFF
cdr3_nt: TGTGCCAGCAGCGTCGGAAAAAATTCAGGGGCTCTTGAAGCTTTCTTT

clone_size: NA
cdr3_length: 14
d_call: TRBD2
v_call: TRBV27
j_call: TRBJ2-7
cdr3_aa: CASSYSGGGYEQYF
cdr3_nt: TGTGCCAGCAGTTACAGCGGGGGTGGGTACGAGCAGTACTTC

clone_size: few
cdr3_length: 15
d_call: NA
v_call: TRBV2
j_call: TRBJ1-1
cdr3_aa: CASSETPGGNTEAFF
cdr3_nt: TGTGCCAGCAGTGAGACCCCGGGGGGGAACACTGAAGCTTTCTTT

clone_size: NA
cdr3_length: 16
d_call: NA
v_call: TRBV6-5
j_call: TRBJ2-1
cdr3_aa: CASSYDVLSSYIEQFF
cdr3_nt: TGTGCCAGCAGTTACGATGTCTTAAGCTCCTACATTGAGCAGTTCTTC

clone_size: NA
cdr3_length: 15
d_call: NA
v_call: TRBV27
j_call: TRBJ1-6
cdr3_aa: CASSLSWVDDSPLHF
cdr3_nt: TGTGCCAGCAGTTTATCGTGGGTTGACGATTCACCCCTCCACTTT

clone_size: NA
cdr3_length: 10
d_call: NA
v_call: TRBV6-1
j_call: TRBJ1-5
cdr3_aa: CASSDQPQHF
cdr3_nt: TGTGCCAGCAGTGATCAGCCCCAGCATTTT

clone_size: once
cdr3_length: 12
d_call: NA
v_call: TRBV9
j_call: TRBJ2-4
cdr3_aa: CASSVGSDIQYF
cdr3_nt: TGTGCCAGCAGCGTAGGTAGCGACATTCAGTACTTC

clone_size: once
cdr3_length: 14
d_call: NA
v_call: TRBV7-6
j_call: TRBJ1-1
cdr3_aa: CASSLTAMNTEAFF
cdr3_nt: TGTGCCAGCAGCTTAACAGCGATGAACACTGAAGCTTTCTTT

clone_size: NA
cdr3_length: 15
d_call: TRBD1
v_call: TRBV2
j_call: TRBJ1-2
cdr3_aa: CASSEVSGWDSGYTF
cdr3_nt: TGTGCCAGCAGTGAAGTCTCGGGGTGGGACAGTGGCTACACCTTC

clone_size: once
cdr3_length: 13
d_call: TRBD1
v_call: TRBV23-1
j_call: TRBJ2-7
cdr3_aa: CASRAKTGGEQYF
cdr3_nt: TGCGCCAGCAGAGCAAAGACAGGGGGCGAGCAGTACTTC

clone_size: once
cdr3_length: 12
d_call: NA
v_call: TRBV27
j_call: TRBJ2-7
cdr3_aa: CASGWGPNEQYF
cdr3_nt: TGTGCCTCGGGGTGGGGGCCCAACGAGCAGTACTTC

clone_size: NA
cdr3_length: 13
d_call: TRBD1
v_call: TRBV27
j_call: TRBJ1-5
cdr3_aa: CASSHGQGQPQHF
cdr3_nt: TGTGCCAGCAGCCACGGACAGGGTCAGCCCCAGCATTTT

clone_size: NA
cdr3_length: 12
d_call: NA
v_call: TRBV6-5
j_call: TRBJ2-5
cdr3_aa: CASSYSGETQYF
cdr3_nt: TGTGCCAGCAGTTACTCTGGGGAGACCCAGTACTTC

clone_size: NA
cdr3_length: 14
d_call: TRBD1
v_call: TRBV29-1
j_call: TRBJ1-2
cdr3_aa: CSVPRDRPPWGYTF
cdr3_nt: TGCAGCGTCCCCCGGGACAGGCCACCCTGGGGCTACACCTTC

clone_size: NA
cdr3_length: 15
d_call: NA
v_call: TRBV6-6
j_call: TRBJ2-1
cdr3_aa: CASTTGGGAYNEQFF
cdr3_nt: TGTGCCAGCACAACAGGAGGGGGGGCTTACAATGAGCAGTTCTTC

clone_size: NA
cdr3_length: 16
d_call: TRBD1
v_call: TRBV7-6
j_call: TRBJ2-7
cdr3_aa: CASSLGGQDRGYEQYF
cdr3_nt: TGTGCCAGCAGCTTAGGAGGTCAGGACAGGGGCTACGAGCAGTACTTC

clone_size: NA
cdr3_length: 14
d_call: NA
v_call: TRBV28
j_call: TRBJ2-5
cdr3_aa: CASRNRDSHETQYF
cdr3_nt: TGTGCCAGCCGAAACCGCGACTCTCATGAGACCCAGTACTTC

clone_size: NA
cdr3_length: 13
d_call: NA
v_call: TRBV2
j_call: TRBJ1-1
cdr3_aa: CASSDGQNTEAFF
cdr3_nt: TGTGCCAGCAGTGACGGACAGAACACTGAAGCTTTCTTT

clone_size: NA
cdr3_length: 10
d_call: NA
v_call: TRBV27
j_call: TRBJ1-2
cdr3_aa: CASTSSGYTF
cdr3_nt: TGTGCCAGCACGAGTAGTGGCTACACCTTC

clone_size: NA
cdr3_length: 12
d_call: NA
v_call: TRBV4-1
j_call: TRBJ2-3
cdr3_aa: CASSKGADTQYF
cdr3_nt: TGCGCCAGCAGCAAGGGCGCAGATACGCAGTATTTT

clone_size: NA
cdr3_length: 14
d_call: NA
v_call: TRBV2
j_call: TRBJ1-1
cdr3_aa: CASGEGRINTEAFF
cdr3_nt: TGTGCCAGCGGCGAGGGACGGATTAACACTGAAGCTTTCTTT

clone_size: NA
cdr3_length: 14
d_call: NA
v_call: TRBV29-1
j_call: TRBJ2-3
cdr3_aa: CSVSPGHSEDTQYF
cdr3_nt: TGCAGCGTCAGTCCCGGGCATTCAGAAGATACGCAGTATTTT

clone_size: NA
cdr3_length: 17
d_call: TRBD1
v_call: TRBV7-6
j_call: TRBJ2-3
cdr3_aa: CASSLADRGPHTDTQYF
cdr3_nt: TGTGCCAGCAGCTTAGCCGACAGGGGACCCCACACAGATACGCAGTATTTT

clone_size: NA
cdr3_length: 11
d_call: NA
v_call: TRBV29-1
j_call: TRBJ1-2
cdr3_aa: CSVEAARGYTF
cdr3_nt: TGCAGCGTTGAGGCGGCCCGTGGCTACACCTTC

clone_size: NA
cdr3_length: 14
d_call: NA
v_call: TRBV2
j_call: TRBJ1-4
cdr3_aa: CASSIRGSGEKLFF
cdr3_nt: TGTGCCAGCAGTATAAGGGGGTCGGGCGAAAAACTGTTTTTT

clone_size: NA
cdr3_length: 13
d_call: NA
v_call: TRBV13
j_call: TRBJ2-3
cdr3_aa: CASSPRSSDTQYF
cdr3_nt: TGTGCCAGCAGCCCCCGGAGCTCAGATACGCAGTATTTT

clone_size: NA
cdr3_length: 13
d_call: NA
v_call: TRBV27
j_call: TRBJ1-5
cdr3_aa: CASRSVWDQPQHF
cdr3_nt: TGTGCCAGCCGGTCAGTATGGGATCAGCCCCAGCATTTT

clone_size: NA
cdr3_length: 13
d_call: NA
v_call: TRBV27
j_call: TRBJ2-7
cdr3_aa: CASGRTGIDEQYF
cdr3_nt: TGTGCCAGCGGTAGGACGGGAATCGACGAGCAGTACTTC

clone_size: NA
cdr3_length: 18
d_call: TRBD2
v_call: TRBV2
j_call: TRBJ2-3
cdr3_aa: CASSEPLAGHHGTDTQYF
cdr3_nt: TGTGCCAGCAGTGAACCCCTAGCGGGACACCACGGCACAGATACGCAGTATTTT

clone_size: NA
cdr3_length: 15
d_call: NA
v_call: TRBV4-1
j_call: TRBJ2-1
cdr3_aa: CASSQPGYSYNEQFF
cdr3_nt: TGCGCCAGCAGCCAACCCGGGTACTCCTACAATGAGCAGTTCTTC

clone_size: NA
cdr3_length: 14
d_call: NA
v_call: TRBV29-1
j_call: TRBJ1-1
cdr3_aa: CSVVKQGQNTEAFF
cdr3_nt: TGCAGCGTGGTAAAGCAGGGACAGAACACTGAAGCTTTCTTT

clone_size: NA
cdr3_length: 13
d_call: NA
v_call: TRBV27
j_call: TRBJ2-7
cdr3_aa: CASSFQSSYEQYF
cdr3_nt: TGTGCCAGCAGTTTCCAGAGCTCCTACGAGCAGTACTTC

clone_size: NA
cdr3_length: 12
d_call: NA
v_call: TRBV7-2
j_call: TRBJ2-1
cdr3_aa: CASSPPGNEQFF
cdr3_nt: TGTGCCAGCAGCCCCCCGGGGAATGAGCAGTTCTTC

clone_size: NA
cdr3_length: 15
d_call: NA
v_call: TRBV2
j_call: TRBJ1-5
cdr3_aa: CASSEVHTSNQPQHF
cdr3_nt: TGTGCCAGCAGTGAGGTCCACACTAGCAATCAGCCCCAGCATTTT

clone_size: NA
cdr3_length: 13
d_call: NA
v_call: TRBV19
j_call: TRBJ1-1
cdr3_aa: CASSGGRWTEAFF
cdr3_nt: TGTGCCAGTAGCGGTGGAAGGTGGACTGAAGCTTTCTTT

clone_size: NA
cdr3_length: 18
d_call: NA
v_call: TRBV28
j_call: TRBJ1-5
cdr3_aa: CASSLSGEQGIGNQPQHF
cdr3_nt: TGTGCCAGCAGTTTATCGGGGGAACAGGGCATTGGGAATCAGCCCCAGCATTTT

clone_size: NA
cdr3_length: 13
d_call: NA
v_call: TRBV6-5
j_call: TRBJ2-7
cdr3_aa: CASSFGQSYEQYF
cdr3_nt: TGTGCCAGCAGTTTCGGACAGTCCTACGAGCAGTACTTC

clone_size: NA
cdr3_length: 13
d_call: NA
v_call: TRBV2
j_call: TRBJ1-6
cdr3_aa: CASSVPDNSPLHF
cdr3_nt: TGTGCCAGCAGTGTACCAGATAATTCACCCCTCCACTTT

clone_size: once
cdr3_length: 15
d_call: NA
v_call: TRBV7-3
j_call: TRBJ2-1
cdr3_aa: CASSSIQDSYNEQFF
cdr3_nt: TGTGCCAGTTCCTCCATTCAGGACTCCTACAATGAGCAGTTCTTC

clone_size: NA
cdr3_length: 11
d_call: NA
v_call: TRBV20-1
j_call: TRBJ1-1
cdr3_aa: CSARQVTEAFF
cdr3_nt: TGCAGTGCAAGACAGGTCACTGAAGCTTTCTTT

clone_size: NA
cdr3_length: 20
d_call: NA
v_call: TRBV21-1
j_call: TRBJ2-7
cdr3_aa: CASSKTPKRRGAYSSYEQYF
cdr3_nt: TGTGCCAGCAGCAAAACGCCAAAGCGTCGTGGTGCCTACTCCTCCTACGAGCAGTACTTC

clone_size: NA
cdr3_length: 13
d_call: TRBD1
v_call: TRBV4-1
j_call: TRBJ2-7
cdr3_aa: CASSQTGGVEQYF
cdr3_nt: TGCGCCAGCAGCCAAACAGGGGGCGTGGAGCAGTACTTC

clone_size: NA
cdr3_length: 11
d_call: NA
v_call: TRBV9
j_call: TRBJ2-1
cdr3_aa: CASSGDNEQFF
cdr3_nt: TGTGCCAGCAGCGGGGACAATGAGCAGTTCTTC

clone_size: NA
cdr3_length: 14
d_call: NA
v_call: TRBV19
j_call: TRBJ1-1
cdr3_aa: CASTIGPGTTEAFF
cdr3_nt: TGTGCCAGCACCATCGGGCCTGGGACCACTGAAGCTTTCTTT

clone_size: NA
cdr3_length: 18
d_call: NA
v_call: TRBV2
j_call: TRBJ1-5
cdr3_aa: CASSENQAGTYSNQPQHF
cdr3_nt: TGTGCCAGCAGTGAGAATCAGGCAGGGACCTATAGCAATCAGCCCCAGCATTTT

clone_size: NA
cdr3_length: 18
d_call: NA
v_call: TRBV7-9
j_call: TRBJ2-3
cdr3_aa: CATKGGVPRGASTDTQYF
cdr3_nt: TGTGCCACCAAAGGGGGGGTCCCTCGAGGAGCGTCCACAGATACGCAGTATTTT